A single sample is the source of the 3 T cell receptor beta chains below, sequenced in a study of T-cell memory formation after mild COVID-19 (dated by TCRdb to the early 2020s). Library prep was done by 5' RACE. Sequenced using an Illumina NovaSeq 6000. The public reads were reanalyzed by TCRdb: fastp trimming at Q25, MiXCR alignment, in-frame beta chains only. Identical CDR3 protein sequences are pooled into one entry, listed with their most common genes and DNA. Present in this sample are some 440,000 distinct CDR3 sequences, nearly 25% of which were seen just once. Together, the top ten hold roughly an eighth of the sample. Sequenced sample: PBMCs or a T cell subset sorted from them (not recorded which). Receptors originate from an adult woman who had mild COVID-19 (a few samples of this study predate the infection). The sample titles of this study are shuffled in the database, so cell type and time point are left out; the donor was told from shared clones.

The J gene is TRBJ2-5, the V gene TRBV7-9; possible D gene TRBD1, 6 bases. Looked up from germline, CDR1 is SEHNR and CDR2 is FQNEAQ (reference sequence). The V and J ends lost 5 bases and 0 bases respectively, with 13 bases between them. This CDR3 is 15 amino acids long. Here the CDR3 DNA reads TGTGCCAGCAGCCCCTCTAACAGGGACCAAGAGACCCAGTACTTC. Translating gives CASSPSNRDQETQYF.

V and J are TRBV19 and TRBJ2-7, with TRBD1 identical over 9 bases. Germline CDR1 and CDR2: LNHDA and SQIVND (reference sequence). Trimming at V came to 4 bases and at J to 6 bases, leaving 7 bases not matched to a gene. The CDR3 is 14 amino acids. Here the CDR3 reads CASSTTGGFGEQYF. For the CDR3, the DNA is TGTGCCAGTAGTACGACAGGGGGTTTCGGCGAGCAGTACTTC.

The chain has TRBV25-1 and TRBJ2-7; 9 bases map to TRBD1. CDR1 and CDR2 from the germline V gene are MGHDK and SYGVNS. This CDR3 has 15 residues. Germline trimming cut 1 base from V and 3 bases from J; bases unmatched to any gene: 4. Here the CDR3 DNA reads TGTGCCAGCAGTGAATTCACAGGGGGCATCTACGAGCAGTACTTC. Protein sequence: CASSEFTGGIYEQYF.